A selection of T cell receptor beta chains follows, all from one sample in a study of T cells in Graves' hyperthyroidism and ophthalmopathy. MiXCR, applied by TCRdb to the multiplex PCR reads, yields one record per CDR3 protein. The table records about 200,000 distinct CDR3 sequences, 17% of them present only once. The sequencing sample was made of blood. All receptors derive from a woman in her forties or fifties with Graves' hyperthyroidism. Each CDR3 is given with its conserved first and last residue. The order of the fields is D gene, V gene, clone size, J gene, CDR3 DNA, CDR3 protein. The D gene is left open where the match is weak. Only part of the rows carry a size: once, few, many, or a class if the clone is expanded.

D: TRBD2; V: TRBV13; size: many; J: TRBJ2-1; DNA: TGTGCCAGCAGCTTATTGACTAGCGGGAGGGCCGTGAATGAGCAGTTCTTC; CDR3: CASSLLTSGRAVNEQFF
D: TRBD1; V: TRBV11-3; size: many; J: TRBJ2-7; DNA: TGTGCCAGCAGCTTAGAACGGACAGGGAGCTCCTACGAGCAGTACTTC; CDR3: CASSLERTGSSYEQYF
D: TRBD1; V: TRBV9; size: .; J: TRBJ2-1; DNA: TGTGCCAGCAGCGCCACAGGGACAGGGTCCTACAATGAGCAGTTCTTC; CDR3: CASSATGTGSYNEQFF
D: TRBD2; V: TRBV19; size: .; J: TRBJ2-3; DNA: TGTGCCAGTAGTATCCTAGCGGGAGGGCCAGATACGCAGTATTTT; CDR3: CASSILAGGPDTQYF
D: TRBD1; V: TRBV18; size: few; J: TRBJ1-4; DNA: TGTGCCAGCTCACCTCGACAGGGGAATGAAAAACTGTTTTTT; CDR3: CASSPRQGNEKLFF
D: .; V: TRBV20-1; size: few; J: TRBJ1-4; DNA: TGCAGTGGTCAGGCAGGGGAAAATGAAAAACTGTTTTTT; CDR3: CSGQAGENEKLFF
D: TRBD2; V: TRBV27; size: .; J: TRBJ2-5; DNA: TGTGCCAGCCGGGCGGGAGGTCCAGGGACCCAGTACTTC; CDR3: CASRAGGPGTQYF
D: .; V: TRBV14; size: .; J: TRBJ2-3; DNA: TGTGCCAGCAGCCCCCGGGTGCCCCCAGATACGCAGTATTTT; CDR3: CASSPRVPPDTQYF
D: .; V: TRBV5-1; size: many; J: TRBJ2-7; DNA: TGCGCCAGCAGCTTGGAAGCTCCCTCCTACGAGCAGTACTTC; CDR3: CASSLEAPSYEQYF
D: TRBD2; V: TRBV11-2; size: .; J: TRBJ2-5; DNA: TGTGCCAGCAGTGCTCGAGCCGGCGTCGCGGGGGGAGAGACCCAGTACTTC; CDR3: CASSARAGVAGGETQYF
D: .; V: TRBV28; size: many; J: TRBJ2-3; DNA: TGTGCCAGCAGTTCAGATACGCAGTATTTT; CDR3: CASSSDTQYF
D: TRBD2; V: TRBV7-9; size: few; J: TRBJ2-1; DNA: TGTGCCAGCAGCTTCGACGGGACTAGCAGAAACAATGAGCAGTTCTTC; CDR3: CASSFDGTSRNNEQFF
D: TRBD1; V: TRBV11-1; size: .; J: TRBJ2-7; DNA: TGTGCCAGCAGCTTGGGCCCCCCCGGGACAGGGGTCGAGCAGTACTTC; CDR3: CASSLGPPGTGVEQYF
D: TRBD2; V: TRBV2; size: many; J: TRBJ2-3; DNA: TGTGCCAGCAGTGACCGGCGGGGGTACGGAACAGATACGCAGTATTTT; CDR3: CASSDRRGYGTDTQYF
D: TRBD2; V: TRBV7-6; size: .; J: TRBJ2-7; DNA: TGTGCCAGCATCAAAGGGTCGGGAGGGTCCGAGCAGTACTTC; CDR3: CASIKGSGGSEQYF
D: TRBD1; V: TRBV6-1; size: .; J: TRBJ2-1; DNA: TGTGCCAGCACTGCCTGGGACAGGGGGATAAATGAGCAGTTCTTC; CDR3: CASTAWDRGINEQFF
D: .; V: TRBV10-3; size: many; J: TRBJ2-1; DNA: TGTGCCATCAGTGACCTTACCGGGAGCTCCTACAATGAGCAGTTCTTC; CDR3: CAISDLTGSSYNEQFF
D: TRBD1; V: TRBV5-5; size: many; J: TRBJ2-7; DNA: TGTGCCAGCACCCCCCGCGGACAGGACTCCTACGAGCAGTACTTC; CDR3: CASTPRGQDSYEQYF
D: TRBD2; V: TRBV20-1; size: .; J: TRBJ2-1; DNA: TGCAGTGCTTCTAGCGGACCAGCCTACAATGAGCAGTTCTTC; CDR3: CSASSGPAYNEQFF
D: TRBD1; V: TRBV7-7; size: few; J: TRBJ2-5; DNA: TGTGCTAGCAGCTCACGACAGGGCCCCGTTGAGACCCAGTACTTC; CDR3: CASSSRQGPVETQYF
D: .; V: TRBV10-3; size: many; J: TRBJ1-1; DNA: TGTGCCATCAGTGTGCAGGGTTCGAACACTGAAGCTTTCTTT; CDR3: CAISVQGSNTEAFF
D: .; V: TRBV5-1; size: .; J: TRBJ1-2; DNA: TGCGCCAGCAGCTTGGCTGCCTGTGCGGATTCTTACTATGGCTACACCTTC; CDR3: CASSLAACADSYYGYTF
D: .; V: TRBV7-2; size: many; J: TRBJ2-5; DNA: TGTGCCAGCAGCTTAGATTGGGGTGAAGAGACCCAGTACTTC; CDR3: CASSLDWGEETQYF
D: TRBD2; V: TRBV11-2; size: many; J: TRBJ2-3; DNA: TGTGCCAGCAGCACCCTTGGGGGAGGGGCAGATACGCAGTATTTT; CDR3: CASSTLGGGADTQYF
D: .; V: TRBV6-4; size: many; J: TRBJ2-1; DNA: TGTGCCAGCAGTGACTCGGGGGGTGGTTCGGATGAGCAGTTCTTC; CDR3: CASSDSGGGSDEQFF
D: .; V: TRBV3-1; size: many; J: TRBJ2-2; DNA: TGTGCCAGCAGCAGGGCCAGCCCGAACACCGGGGAGCTGTTTTTT; CDR3: CASSRASPNTGELFF
D: .; V: TRBV28; size: .; J: TRBJ1-1; DNA: TGTGCCAGCAGTTTAGTAGTACCGAACACTGAAGCTTTCTTT; CDR3: CASSLVVPNTEAFF
D: .; V: TRBV6-1; size: many; J: TRBJ1-1; DNA: TGTGCCAGCAGCTCGACATATGAAGCTTTCTTT; CDR3: CASSSTYEAFF
D: .; V: TRBV11-2; size: many; J: TRBJ1-2; DNA: TGTGCCAGCAGCTTCAGGGGAGGCTACACCTTC; CDR3: CASSFRGGYTF
D: TRBD1; V: TRBV20-1; size: .; J: TRBJ1-5; DNA: TGCAGTGCCGAAATGGGACAGGGGGGGGGTCAGCCCCAGCATTTT; CDR3: CSAEMGQGGGQPQHF
D: TRBD2; V: TRBV6-1; size: .; J: TRBJ2-2; DNA: TGTGCCAGCAGTGAGGTTAGCGGGAGTTTCGGGGAGCTGTTTTTT; CDR3: CASSEVSGSFGELFF
D: TRBD2; V: TRBV29-1; size: .; J: TRBJ2-3; DNA: TGCAGCGCTAGAGGACTAGCGGGAGTTCTAGATACGCAGTATTTT; CDR3: CSARGLAGVLDTQYF
D: TRBD1; V: TRBV27; size: many; J: TRBJ2-5; DNA: TGTGCCAGCAGTCTCCGGGACAGGGGAGGAGAGACCCAGTACTTC; CDR3: CASSLRDRGGETQYF
D: .; V: TRBV12-5; size: few; J: TRBJ1-2; DNA: TGTGCTAGTGGTTTGTCCAGGGCTGGCTACACCTTC; CDR3: CASGLSRAGYTF
D: TRBD1; V: TRBV7-9; size: .; J: TRBJ2-7; DNA: TGTGCCAGCAGCTTAAAGGGCGCAGGGGGCGGCTCCTACGAGCAGTACTTC; CDR3: CASSLKGAGGGSYEQYF
D: .; V: TRBV18; size: .; J: TRBJ2-7; DNA: TGTGCCAGCTCACCAGGTCCGGGTTCCTACGAGCAGTACTTC; CDR3: CASSPGPGSYEQYF
D: .; V: TRBV12-3/TRBV12-4; size: few; J: TRBJ2-2; DNA: TGTGCCAGCAGAGGGGGTAGGGCCGGGGAGCTGTTTTTT; CDR3: CASRGGRAGELFF
D: .; V: TRBV20-1; size: .; J: TRBJ1-1; DNA: TGCAGTGCTAGAGTCCCCCGAGGGACTGAAGCTTTCTTT; CDR3: CSARVPRGTEAFF
D: .; V: TRBV5-1; size: few; J: TRBJ1-3; DNA: TGCGCCAGCAGCTTGGTTGGAGGGGCTGGAAACACCATATATTTT; CDR3: CASSLVGGAGNTIYF
D: .; V: TRBV12-3/TRBV12-4; size: many; J: TRBJ1-2; DNA: TGTGCCAGCAGTTTACCTCGCCTATGGGGCTACACCTTC; CDR3: CASSLPRLWGYTF